These 10 T cell receptor beta chains came from one sample sequenced in a study of blood T cell repertoires in COVID-19. Sequenced by immunoSEQ multiplex PCR; TCRdb stores in-frame clones only, minus some. The data hold 70,000 to 90,000 clones, with about 88% observed a single time. The sequencing input was peripheral blood. All receptors come from a man in his sixties with acute or convalescent COVID-19.

A few counts support this clone. The V call is TRBV11-2, the J call TRBJ2-7; perhaps TRBD1 as D (6 bases). The CDR3 is 15 amino acids. Trimming left V 2 bases short and J 0 bases short, with 11 bases between. Germline V gene sequence: CDR1 SGHAT, CDR2 FQNNGV. CDR3 DNA sequence: TGTGCCAGCAGCTTATCCTCGGACAGCTCCTACGAGCAGTACTTC. It is translated as CASSLSSDSSYEQYF.

This clone was counted a single time. Germline is not matched at one junction end, which may reflect a read error. The chain couples TRBV5-1 to TRBJ2-3; D gene uncertain. Germline V gives CDR1 SGHRS, CDR2 YFSETQ. The CDR3 has 16 amino acids. The CDR3 spells CASNLDSGLSTDTQYF. Written as DNA, the CDR3 is TGCGCCAGCAACTTGGATTCTGGGCTAAGCACAGATACGCAGTATTTT.

The V gene is TRBV7-2, the J gene TRBJ2-1, with 8 bases aligning to TRBD1. Trimming took 3 bases from V and 3 from J; bases not matched to a gene: 10. The CDR3 contains 17 residues. The V gene's germline CDR1 is SGHTA and CDR2 FQGNSA. The CDR3 region is CASSFQQGALLYNEQFF. The CDR3 DNA is TGTGCCAGCAGCTTTCAGCAGGGGGCCCTCCTCTACAATGAGCAGTTCTTC.

The rearrangement joins TRBV6-5 to TRBJ1-6, with TRBD1 matching over 8 bases. The J segment lost 5 bases and the V segment lost 7 bases, leaving 4 bases of the junction unmatched. CDR1 and CDR2 (germline): MNHEY, SVGAGI. The CDR3 is 14 residues long. The DNA of the CDR3 is TGTGCCAGCATGACGACAGGGGATAATTCACCCCTCCACTTT. Its protein is CASMTTGDNSPLHF.

V usage is TRBV6-5 and J usage is TRBJ2-7; TRBD1 matches 9 bases. CDR3 length: 14 residues. The germline V gene encodes CDR1 MNHEY and CDR2 SVGAGI. J was trimmed by 0 bases and V by 5 bases; bases with no gene match: 2. CDR3 in amino acids: CASSKDRGSYEQYF. In DNA form, the CDR3 reads TGTGCCAGCAGTAAGGACAGGGGCTCCTACGAGCAGTACTTC.

The V gene is TRBV27, the J gene TRBJ2-4, with a possible D match to TRBD2 (5 bases). V gave up 2 bases and J gave up 1 base, with 15 bases separating them. CDR3 length equals 17 residues. Germline V CDR1 and CDR2: MNHEY, SMNVEV (reference sequence). The CDR3 DNA sequence: TGTGCCAGCAGTTTACGGTCCGGGATGCCGGCCAAAAACATTCAGTACTTC. This sequence encodes CASSLRSGMPAKNIQYF.

The chain joins TRBV7-9 to TRBJ2-7; D is perhaps TRBD2 (6 bases). Germline CDR1 reads SEHNR; CDR2 reads FQNEAQ (reference sequence). V was cut by 5 bases and J by 2 bases, with 10 bases left in between. The CDR3 covers 13 residues. As DNA, the CDR3 is TGTGCCAGCAGCCGTAGCGGAGCCTACGAGCAGTACTTC. Protein product: CASSRSGAYEQYF.

J is TRBJ1-5 and V is TRBV6-6; 8 nucleotides align to TRBD1. V shed 6 bases, J shed 7 bases, and the junction held 11 bases outside the gene matches. CDR3 size: 15 residues. CDR1 is MNHNY, CDR2 SVGAGI, per germline (reference sequence). Written as DNA, the CDR3 is TGTGCCAGCAGCCCCCAGGGGGCTCCCCAACAGCCCCAGCATTTT. It specifies CASSPQGAPQQPQHF.

This rearrangement joins TRBV3-1 (or the pseudogene TRBV3-2) to TRBJ2-1; tentatively, D is TRBD1 (6 bases). This CDR3 has 12 amino acids. The V and J ends lost 1 base and 14 bases respectively, with 12 bases between them. Germline CDR1 and CDR2: LGHDT and YNNKEL (reference sequence). This CDR3 reads CASSQGPAGEFF. In DNA form, the CDR3 reads TGTGCCAGCAGCCAAGGTCCGGCAGGGGAGTTCTTC.

V usage is TRBV30 and J usage is TRBJ2-5; unclear D gene. From germline, CDR1 is GTSNPN and CDR2 SVGIG (reference sequence). V gave up 1 base and J gave up 5 bases, with 8 bases separating them. The CDR3 consists of 12 residues. CDR3 region: CAWSAARETQYF. The CDR3 DNA is TGTGCCTGGAGTGCAGCTAGGGAGACCCAGTACTTC.